These 19 T cell receptor beta chains share one sample of origin, sequenced in a study of blood T cell repertoires in COVID-19. This table comes from immunoSEQ multiplex PCR, and its TCRdb copy is limited to in-frame clones, with some not included. The sample yields 200,000 to 250,000 clones, around four fifths seen once. Specimen: peripheral blood. These receptors were collected from a woman at least 80 years old with COVID-19, enrolled during active disease.

This rearrangement joins TRBV12-3 or TRBV12-4 to TRBJ1-2; 8 bases fit TRBD1. This CDR3 contains 13 residues. V shed 3 bases, J shed 8 bases, and the junction held 5 bases outside the gene matches. CDR3 sequence (DNA): TGTGCCAGCAGTTTTTCAGGGGGCAGGGGCTACACCTTC. Encoded protein: CASSFSGGRGYTF.

This clone was found a few times. The genes are TRBV13 and TRBJ1-4; the D gene is possibly TRBD1 (5 bases). Germline V gene sequence: CDR1 PRHDT, CDR2 FYEKMQ (reference sequence). CDR3 length equals 15 residues. Between the trimmed V and J ends, which lost 4 bases and 8 bases, there was a span of 17 bases. The CDR3 region is CASSSAGGKYEKLFF. CDR3 DNA: TGTGCCAGCAGCTCAGCGGGGGGGAAGTACGAAAAACTGTTTTTT.

The V call is TRBV5-4, the J call TRBJ2-1; D call uncertain. The V and J ends lost 2 bases and 0 bases respectively, with 6 bases between them. CDR1 is SGHNT, CDR2 YYREEE, per germline (reference sequence). This CDR3 has 14 amino acids. The CDR3 sequence is CASSFPSSYNEQFF. CDR3 nucleotides: TGTGCCAGCAGCTTCCCGAGCTCCTACAATGAGCAGTTCTTC.

This chain connects TRBV6-6 to TRBJ2-6; a weak D match, TRBD1 (6 bases). From germline, CDR1 is MNHNY and CDR2 SVGAGI (reference sequence). CDR3 length: 17 amino acids. V lost 5 bases and J 0 bases, leaving 14 bases between the germline ends. The CDR3 DNA follows: TGTGCCAGCAGTCGCACAGGGTTCAGCTCTGGGGCCAACGTCCTGACTTTC. Its protein product is CASSRTGFSSGANVLTF.

This clone was detected only once. The chain combines TRBV21-1 with TRBJ1-3; the listed D gene, TRBD1, was not tested against the DNA. TRBV21-1 is shown as a pseudogene. The CDR3 is 17 residues long. CDR3 sequence: CASSKDPGRGEGNTIYF. DNA for the CDR3: TGTGCCAGCAGCAAAGACCCAGGCAGGGGCGAAGGAAACACCATATATTTT.

This chain uses TRBV7-9 with TRBJ1-4; no clear D gene. CDR1 and CDR2 from the germline V gene are SEHNR and FQNEAQ (reference sequence). This CDR3 comprises 15 residues. V lost 2 bases, J lost 4 bases, and 11 bases lay in between. The CDR3 protein is CASSLWPDFNEKLFF. The CDR3 nucleotides are TGTGCCAGCAGCTTATGGCCAGATTTTAATGAAAAACTGTTTTTT.

The V gene is TRBV18, the J gene TRBJ1-4, with a weak D call TRBD1 (6 bases). This CDR3 has 16 residues. The V gene lost 3 bases and the J gene lost 4 bases, with 15 bases spanning the gap. CDR1 and CDR2 (germline): KGHSH, LQKENI. The CDR3 DNA reads TGTGCCAGCTCACCGTGGACAGAATTAGATAATGAAAAACTGTTTTTT. It encodes CASSPWTELDNEKLFF.

This clone was observed a handful of times. The gene calls are TRBV18 and TRBJ1-6, with D hard to call. The germline gives CDR1 KGHSH, CDR2 LQKENI. The CDR3 is 15 amino acids. Trimming took 2 bases from V and 0 from J, leaving 5 bases between them. CDR3 region: CASSPGSSYNSPLHF. The CDR3 coding sequence is TGTGCCAGCTCACCAGGGAGCTCCTATAATTCACCCCTCCACTTT.

This chain connects TRBV5-8 to TRBJ1-2, with D tentatively TRBD1 (6 bases). V dropped 4 bases and J dropped 0 bases, with 10 bases sitting between them. The germline gives CDR1 SGHTS, CDR2 YDEGEE. The CDR3 runs to 14 residues. The DNA for the CDR3 is TGTGCCAGCAGCCCCTGGACAGCTAACTATGGCTACACCTTC. This gives the protein CASSPWTANYGYTF.

This clone was counted only a few times. The rearrangement joins TRBV5-1 to TRBJ1-6, with 9 bases matching TRBD1. Germline V gene lookup returns CDR1 SGHRS and CDR2 YFSETQ. The CDR3 is 16 residues long. Losses at the gene ends were 3 bases for V and 9 bases for J; bases not matched to a gene: 10. CDR3 residues: CASSSGSGQGPSPLHF. The CDR3 nucleotides read TGCGCCAGCAGCTCGGGTTCGGGACAGGGCCCTTCACCCCTCCACTTT.

The chain recombines TRBV2 with TRBJ2-5, with unresolved D. This CDR3 region has 11 residues. Germline CDR1 SNHLY, CDR2 FYNNEI. V lost 7 bases to trimming and J lost 4 bases, with 7 bases between them. DNA of the CDR3: TGTGCCAGCACTGGCAGAGAGACCCAGTACTTC. Its translation is CASTGRETQYF. The whole variable domain, filled in from reference TRBV2 and TRBJ2-5, reads EPEVTQTPSHQVTQMGQEVILRCVPISNHLYFYWYRQILGQKVEFLVSFYNNEISEKSEIFDDQFSVERPDGSNFTLKIRSTKLEDSAMYFCASTGRETQYFGPGTRLLVL.

This clone was seen only a few times. The chain employs TRBV18 and TRBJ2-7; 9 bases map to TRBD1. Trimming took 3 bases from V and 5 from J; bases not matched to a gene: 5. Looked up from germline, CDR1 is KGHSH and CDR2 is LQKENI. CDR3 size: 14 residues. CDR3 residues: CASSPRQGVDEQYF. The CDR3, as DNA: TGTGCCAGCTCACCCCGACAGGGGGTCGACGAGCAGTACTTC.

The chain recombines TRBV5-1 with TRBJ2-1; 7 bases agree with TRBD2. Germline CDR1 reads SGHRS; CDR2 reads YFSETQ. The CDR3 length is 13 residues. The J segment lost 8 bases and the V segment lost 0 bases, leaving 2 bases of the junction unmatched. CDR3 protein: CASSLGGSDEQFF. CDR3 nucleotides: TGCGCCAGCAGCTTGGGCGGGAGCGATGAGCAGTTCTTC.

The chain combines TRBV4-1 with TRBJ1-1; maybe TRBD1 (5 bases). The CDR3 sequence is 12 residues long. The germline V gene encodes CDR1 MGHRA and CDR2 YSYEKL. The ends were cut back, 0 bases at V and 11 bases at J, with 10 bases in the middle. The CDR3: CASSQDRVMAFF. CDR3 nucleotides: TGCGCCAGCAGCCAAGACAGGGTTATGGCTTTCTTT.

With respect to this clone: The junction departs from germline at one end; a sequencing error may be responsible. This sequence joins TRBV6-5 and TRBJ1-1; 7 nucleotides align to TRBD1. The CDR3 length is 13 residues. Germline V gene lookup returns CDR1 MNHEY and CDR2 SVGAGI. The CDR3 reads CASSNSGGSEAFF. The DNA of the CDR3 is TGTGCCAGCAGTAACTCAGGGGGATCTGAAGCTTTCTTT.

The CDR3 protein is CASSSGGGGYTF. The CDR3 DNA reads TGTGCCAGCAGCTCCGGGGGGGGCGGCTACACCTTC. The chain recombines TRBV3-1 (or the pseudogene TRBV3-2) with TRBJ1-2, with D perhaps TRBD1 (6 bases). Germline V gives CDR1 LGHDT, CDR2 YNNKEL (reference sequence). V lost 5 bases, J lost 8 bases, and 12 bases lay in between. CDR3 size: 12 residues.

The rearrangement links TRBV2 to TRBJ2-2, with unresolved D. CDR1 and CDR2 from the germline V gene are SNHLY and FYNNEI. This CDR3 contains 14 residues. Trimming removed 3 bases at V and 3 bases at J, with 8 bases between. The DNA of the CDR3 is TGTGCCAGCAGTGAGCGGTCCTACACCGGGGAGCTGTTTTTT. This codes for CASSERSYTGELFF.

This sequence joins TRBV3-1 (or the pseudogene TRBV3-2) and TRBJ1-1; D possibly corresponds to TRBD1 (6 bases). CDR1 LGHDT and CDR2 YNNKEL come from the germline V gene (reference sequence). The CDR3 extends over 13 amino acids. Trimming removed 3 bases at V and 6 bases at J, with 11 bases between. CDR3 in DNA: TGTGCCAGCAGCCATTTGGGGGCCGCTGAAGCTTTCTTT. Amino acids: CASSHLGAAEAFF.

V is TRBV7-6 and J is TRBJ1-5; 7 bases match TRBD1. Trimming took 5 bases from V and 3 from J; bases not matched to a gene: 10. The CDR3 extends over 16 amino acids. In germline, CDR1 is SGHVS, CDR2 FNYEAQ. CDR3 amino acids: CASSLLDRVFNQPQHF. For the CDR3, the DNA is TGTGCCAGCAGCCTTCTCGACAGGGTCTTCAATCAGCCCCAGCATTTT. Based on the CDR3 plus reference TRBV7-6 and TRBJ1-5, the full variable domain is GAGVSQSPRYKVTKRGQDVALRCDPISGHVSLYWYRQALGQGPEFLTYFNYEAQQDKSGLPNDRFSAERPEGSISTLTIQRTEQRDSAMYRCASSLLDRVFNQPQHFGDGTRLSIL.